The source of this TCR beta chain is a study of blood T cell repertoires in COVID-19. Germline CDR1 is MGHRA and CDR2 is YSYEKL. V lost 0 bases and J 0 bases, leaving 9 bases between the germline ends. The CDR3 is 16 amino acids. Original data processing: Estimates of nucleated cell counts were drawn from the amplification of reference gene primers. Libraries were prepared by immunoSEQ multiplex PCR; TCRdb keeps only in-frame clonotypes and omits some of them. V and J calls and clone size follow that table, whereas D and trimming were derived from the DNA. Seen here are fewer than 65,000 clones, 85% to 95% observed once, and the top ten hold roughly 3.9%.

The V gene is TRBV4-1, the J gene TRBJ2-1; weak D call: TRBD2 (6 bases). The clonotype was recovered from a man aged 45-60 years with acute or convalescent COVID-19. Sequenced: peripheral blood. The CDR3: CASSQEFGSSYNEQFF. The CDR3 bases are TGCGCCAGCAGCCAAGAATTCGGGAGCTCCTACAATGAGCAGTTCTTC.